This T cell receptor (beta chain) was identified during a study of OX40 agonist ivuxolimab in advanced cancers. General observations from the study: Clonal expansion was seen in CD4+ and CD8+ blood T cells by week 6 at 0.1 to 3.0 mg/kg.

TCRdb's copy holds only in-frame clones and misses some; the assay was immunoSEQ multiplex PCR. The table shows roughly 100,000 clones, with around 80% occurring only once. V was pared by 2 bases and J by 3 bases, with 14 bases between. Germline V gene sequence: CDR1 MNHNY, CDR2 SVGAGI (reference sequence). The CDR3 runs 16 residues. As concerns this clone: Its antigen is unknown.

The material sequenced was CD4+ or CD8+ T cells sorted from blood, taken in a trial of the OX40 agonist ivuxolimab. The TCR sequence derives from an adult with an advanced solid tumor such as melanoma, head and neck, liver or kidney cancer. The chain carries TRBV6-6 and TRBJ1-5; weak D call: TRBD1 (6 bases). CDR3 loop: CASSYTEHRDNQPQHF. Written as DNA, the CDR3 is TGTGCCAGCAGTTACACGGAGCACAGGGACAATCAGCCCCAGCATTTT.